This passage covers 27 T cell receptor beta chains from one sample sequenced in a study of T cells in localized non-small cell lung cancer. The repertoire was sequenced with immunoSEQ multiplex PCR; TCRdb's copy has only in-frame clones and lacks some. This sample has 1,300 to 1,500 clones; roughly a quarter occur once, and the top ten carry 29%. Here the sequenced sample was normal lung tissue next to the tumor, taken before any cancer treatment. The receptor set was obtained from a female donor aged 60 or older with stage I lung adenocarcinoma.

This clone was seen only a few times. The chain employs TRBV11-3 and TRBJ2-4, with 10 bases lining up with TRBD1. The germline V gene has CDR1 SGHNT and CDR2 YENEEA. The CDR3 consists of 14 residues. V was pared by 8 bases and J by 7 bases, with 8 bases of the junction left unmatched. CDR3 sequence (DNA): TGTGCCAGCGGAATGGGACAGGGGCCGAACATTCAGTACTTC. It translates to CASGMGQGPNIQYF. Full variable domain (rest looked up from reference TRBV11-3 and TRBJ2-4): EAGVVQSPRYKIIEKKQPVAFWCNPISGHNTLYWYLQNLGQGPELLIRYENEEAVDDSQLPKDRFSAERLKGVDSTLKIQPAELGDSAVYLCASGMGQGPNIQYFGAGTRLSVL.

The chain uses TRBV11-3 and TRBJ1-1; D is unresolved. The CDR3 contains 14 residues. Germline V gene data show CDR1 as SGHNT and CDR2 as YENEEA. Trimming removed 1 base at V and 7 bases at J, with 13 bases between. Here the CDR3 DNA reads TGTGCCAGCAGCTTAGGAGCGAGAGTCGGTGAAGCTTTCTTT. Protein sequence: CASSLGARVGEAFF.

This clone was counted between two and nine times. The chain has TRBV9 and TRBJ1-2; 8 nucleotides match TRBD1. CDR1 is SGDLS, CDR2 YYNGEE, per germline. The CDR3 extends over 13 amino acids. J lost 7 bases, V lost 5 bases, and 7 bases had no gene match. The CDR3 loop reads CASSPRTGSGYTF. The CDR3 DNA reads TGTGCCAGCAGTCCCAGGACAGGGTCTGGCTACACCTTC.

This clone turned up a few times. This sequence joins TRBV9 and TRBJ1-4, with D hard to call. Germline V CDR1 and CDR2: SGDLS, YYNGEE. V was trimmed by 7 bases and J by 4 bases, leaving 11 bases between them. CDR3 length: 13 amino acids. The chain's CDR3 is CASGEQINEKLFF. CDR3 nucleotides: TGTGCCAGCGGCGAACAGATTAATGAAAAACTGTTTTTT.

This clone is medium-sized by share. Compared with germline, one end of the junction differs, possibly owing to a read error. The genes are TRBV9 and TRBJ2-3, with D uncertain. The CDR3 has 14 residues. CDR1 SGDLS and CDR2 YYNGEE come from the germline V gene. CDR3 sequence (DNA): TGTGCCAGCAGTGAAACCAGTAGCAAAGATACGCAGTATTTT. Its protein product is CASSETSSKDTQYF.

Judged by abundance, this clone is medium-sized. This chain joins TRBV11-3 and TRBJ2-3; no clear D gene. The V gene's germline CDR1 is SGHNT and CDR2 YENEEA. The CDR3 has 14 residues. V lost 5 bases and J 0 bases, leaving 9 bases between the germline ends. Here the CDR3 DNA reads TGTGCCAGCAGCCCACGAGTTAGCACAGATACGCAGTATTTT. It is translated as CASSPRVSTDTQYF.

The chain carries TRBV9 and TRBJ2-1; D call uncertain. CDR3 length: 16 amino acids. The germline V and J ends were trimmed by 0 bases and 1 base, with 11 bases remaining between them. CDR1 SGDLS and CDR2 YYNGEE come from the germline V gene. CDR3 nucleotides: TGTGCCAGCAGCGTAGTCCGGTCCTCTTCCTACAATGAGCAGTTCTTC. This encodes CASSVVRSSSYNEQFF.

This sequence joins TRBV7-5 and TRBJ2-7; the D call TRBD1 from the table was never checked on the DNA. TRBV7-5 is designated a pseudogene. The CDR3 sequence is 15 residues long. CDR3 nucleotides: TGTGCCAGCAGCCCAGGGACAGGCGGGGGCCACGAGCAGTACTTC. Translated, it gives CASSPGTGGGHEQYF.

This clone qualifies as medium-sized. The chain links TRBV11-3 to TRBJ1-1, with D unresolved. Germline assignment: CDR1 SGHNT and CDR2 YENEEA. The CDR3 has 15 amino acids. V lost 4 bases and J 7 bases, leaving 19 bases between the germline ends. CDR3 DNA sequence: TGTGCCAGCAGCTCCTTCCCTTCTATCTTGTATGAAGCTTTCTTT. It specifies CASSSFPSILYEAFF. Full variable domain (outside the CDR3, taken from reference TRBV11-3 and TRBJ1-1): EAGVVQSPRYKIIEKKQPVAFWCNPISGHNTLYWYLQNLGQGPELLIRYENEEAVDDSQLPKDRFSAERLKGVDSTLKIQPAELGDSAVYLCASSSFPSILYEAFFGQGTRLTVV.

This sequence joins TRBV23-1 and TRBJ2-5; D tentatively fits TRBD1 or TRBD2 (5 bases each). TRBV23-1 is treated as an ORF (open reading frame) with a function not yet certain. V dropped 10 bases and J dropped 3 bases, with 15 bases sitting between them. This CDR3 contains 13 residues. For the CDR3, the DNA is TGCGCCATCCCGTTGGGGGTGAAAGAGACCCAGTACTTC. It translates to CAIPLGVKETQYF.

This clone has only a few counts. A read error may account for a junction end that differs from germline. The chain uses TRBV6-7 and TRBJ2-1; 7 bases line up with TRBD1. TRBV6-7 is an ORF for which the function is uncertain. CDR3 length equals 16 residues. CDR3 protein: CASTYHRDRAYNEQFF. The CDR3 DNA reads TGTGCCAGCACTTACCACCGGGACAGAGCCTACAATGAGCAGTTCTTC.

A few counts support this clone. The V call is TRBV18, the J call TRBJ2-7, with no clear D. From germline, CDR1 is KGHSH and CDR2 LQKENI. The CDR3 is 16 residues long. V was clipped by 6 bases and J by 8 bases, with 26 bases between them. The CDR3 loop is CASSSPVNSPKGQQYF. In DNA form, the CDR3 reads TGTGCCAGCTCGTCTCCGGTCAACTCCCCCAAAGGTCAGCAGTACTTC.

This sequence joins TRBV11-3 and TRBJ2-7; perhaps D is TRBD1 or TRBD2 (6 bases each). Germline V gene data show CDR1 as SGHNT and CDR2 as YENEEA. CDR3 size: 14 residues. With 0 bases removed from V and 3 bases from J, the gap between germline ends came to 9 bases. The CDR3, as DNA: TGTGCCAGCAGCTTAGATAGGGGGGACTACGAGCAGTACTTC. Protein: CASSLDRGDYEQYF.

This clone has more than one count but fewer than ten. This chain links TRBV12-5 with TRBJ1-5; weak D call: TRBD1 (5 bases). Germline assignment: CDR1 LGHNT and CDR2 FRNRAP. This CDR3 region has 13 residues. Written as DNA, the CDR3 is TGTGCCAGCGGTTGGGGGGTCAGGCAGCCCCAGCATTTT. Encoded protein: CASGWGVRQPQHF.

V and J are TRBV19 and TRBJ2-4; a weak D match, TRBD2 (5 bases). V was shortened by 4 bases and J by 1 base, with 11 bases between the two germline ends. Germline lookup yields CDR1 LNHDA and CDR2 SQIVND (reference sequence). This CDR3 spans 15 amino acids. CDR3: CASSTGAGAKNIQYF. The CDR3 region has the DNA TGTGCCAGTAGTACGGGCGCGGGCGCCAAAAACATTCAGTACTTC.

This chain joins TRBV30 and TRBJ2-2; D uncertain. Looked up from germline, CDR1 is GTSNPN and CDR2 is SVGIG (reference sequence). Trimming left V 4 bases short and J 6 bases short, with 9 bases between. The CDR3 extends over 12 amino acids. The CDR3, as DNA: TGTGCCTGGACGATATCGTCCGGGGAGCTGTTTTTT. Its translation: CAWTISSGELFF.

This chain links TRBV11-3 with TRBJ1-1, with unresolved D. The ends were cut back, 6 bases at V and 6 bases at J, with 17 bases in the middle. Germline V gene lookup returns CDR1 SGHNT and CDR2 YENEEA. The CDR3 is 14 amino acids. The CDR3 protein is CASSNRPLFSEAFF. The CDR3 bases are TGTGCCAGCAGTAATAGACCCCTCTTTTCTGAAGCTTTCTTT.

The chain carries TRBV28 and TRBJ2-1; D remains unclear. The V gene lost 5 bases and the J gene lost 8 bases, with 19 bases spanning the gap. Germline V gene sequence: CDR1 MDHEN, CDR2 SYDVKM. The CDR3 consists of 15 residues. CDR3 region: CASSPRTVSIDEQFF. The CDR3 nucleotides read TGTGCCAGCAGTCCCCGGACGGTGAGCATCGATGAGCAGTTCTTC.

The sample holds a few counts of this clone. The CDR3 loop is CASSPTGDYGYTF. The CDR3 DNA follows: TGTGCCAGCAGCCCGACAGGGGACTATGGCTACACCTTC. The genes are TRBV6-8 and TRBJ1-2, with 8 bases fitting TRBD1. Trimming removed 6 bases from V and 3 bases from J; junction bases left unmatched: 3. Germline values: CDR1 MNHGY, CDR2 SAAAGT. This CDR3 spans 13 amino acids.

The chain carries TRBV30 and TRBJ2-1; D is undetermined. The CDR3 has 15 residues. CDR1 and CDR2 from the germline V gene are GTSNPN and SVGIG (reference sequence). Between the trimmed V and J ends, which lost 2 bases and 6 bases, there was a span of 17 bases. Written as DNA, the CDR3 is TGTGCCTGGAGTATGGGATCCTCCCCCTTCAATGAGCAGTTCTTC. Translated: CAWSMGSSPFNEQFF.

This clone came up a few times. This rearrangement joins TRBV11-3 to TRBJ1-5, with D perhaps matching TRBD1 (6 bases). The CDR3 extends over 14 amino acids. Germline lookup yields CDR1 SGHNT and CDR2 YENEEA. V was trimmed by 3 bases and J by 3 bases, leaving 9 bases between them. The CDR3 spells CASSFQGTNQPQHF. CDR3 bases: TGTGCCAGCAGCTTTCAGGGGACCAATCAGCCCCAGCATTTT.

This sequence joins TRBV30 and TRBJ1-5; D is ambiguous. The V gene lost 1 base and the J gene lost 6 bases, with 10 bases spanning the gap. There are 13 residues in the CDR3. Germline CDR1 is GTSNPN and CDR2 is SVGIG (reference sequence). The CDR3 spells CAWSGGPRQPQHF. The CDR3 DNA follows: TGTGCCTGGAGTGGTGGGCCGCGTCAGCCCCAGCATTTT.

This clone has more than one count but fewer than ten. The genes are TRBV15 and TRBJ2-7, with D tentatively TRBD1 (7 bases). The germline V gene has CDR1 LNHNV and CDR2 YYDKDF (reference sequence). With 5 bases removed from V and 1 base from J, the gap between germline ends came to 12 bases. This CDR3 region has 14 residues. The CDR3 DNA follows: TGTGCCACCAGCCCGGAGGGACAGTCCTACGAGCAGTACTTC. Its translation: CATSPEGQSYEQYF.

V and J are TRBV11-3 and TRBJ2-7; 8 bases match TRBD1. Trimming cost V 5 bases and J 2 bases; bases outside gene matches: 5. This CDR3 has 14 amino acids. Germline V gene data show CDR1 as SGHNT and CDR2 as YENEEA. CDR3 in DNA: TGTGCCAGCAGCCCATGGGACAGGACCTACGAGCAGTACTTC. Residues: CASSPWDRTYEQYF.

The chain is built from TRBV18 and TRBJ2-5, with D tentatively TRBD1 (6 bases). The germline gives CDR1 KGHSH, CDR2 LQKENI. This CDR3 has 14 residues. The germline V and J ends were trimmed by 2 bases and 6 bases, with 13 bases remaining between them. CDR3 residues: CASSPDRTGKTQYF. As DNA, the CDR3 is TGTGCCAGCTCACCAGATCGAACAGGGAAGACCCAGTACTTC.

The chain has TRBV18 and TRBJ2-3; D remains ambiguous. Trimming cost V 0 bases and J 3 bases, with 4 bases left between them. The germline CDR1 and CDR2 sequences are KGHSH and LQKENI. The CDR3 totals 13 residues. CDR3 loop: CASSPPRTDTQYF. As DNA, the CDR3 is TGTGCCAGCTCACCACCACGGACAGATACGCAGTATTTT.

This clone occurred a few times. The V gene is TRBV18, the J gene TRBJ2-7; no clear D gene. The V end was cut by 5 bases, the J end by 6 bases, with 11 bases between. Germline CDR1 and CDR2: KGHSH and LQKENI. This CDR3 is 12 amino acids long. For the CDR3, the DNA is TGTGCCAGCTCAGGTATGACAAGCGAGCAGTACTTC. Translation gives CASSGMTSEQYF. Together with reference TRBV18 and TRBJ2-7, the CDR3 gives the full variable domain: NAGVMQNPRHLVRRRGQEARLRCSPMKGHSHVYWYRQLPEEGLKFMVYLQKENIIDESGMPKERFSAEFPKEGPSILRIQQVVRGDSAAYFCASSGMTSEQYFGPGTRLTVT.